The entry below describes one T cell receptor beta chain. Its specificity is unknown. Here immunoSEQ multiplex PCR was the method, and the copy in TCRdb shows in-frame clones only, minus some. The repertoire holds 80,000 or so clones, with roughly 85% as singletons. This sample was taken from a study of T cell responses to AZD1222 COVID-19 vaccine. Findings and caveats of the study: Possibly, clonal diversity was underestimated; donors were largely white British and included more females. Spike-specific TCR depth and breadth grew after two AZD1222 doses. Per reports, nearly half of all spike-specific TCRs target regions that are unmutated in variants.

Germline CDR1 reads SNHLY; CDR2 reads FYNNEI. V was trimmed by 9 bases and J by 1 base, leaving 13 bases between them. The CDR3 loop spans 14 amino acids. This chain uses TRBV2 with TRBJ2-4; possibly TRBD2 for D (5 bases). The clonotype comes from an adult in good health. The source material was peripheral blood, sampled on day 0 of AZD1222 vaccination. The DNA of the CDR3 is TGTGCCAGGTTAGGAGGCGTGGCCAAAAACATTCAGTACTTC. Amino acids: CARLGGVAKNIQYF.